The 14 T cell receptor beta chains reported below all come from one sample, sequenced in a study of cytomegalovirus exposure and HLA in healthy donors. Clones were sequenced by immunoSEQ multiplex PCR, and TCRdb holds only the in-frame ones, with some missing. Of tens of thousands of clones listed, roughly nine tenths are singletons. Sequencing input: PBMCs. The receptors shown here come from a man between 18 and 29 years old in good health and CMV-seronegative.

This clone was found once. The chain recombines TRBV6-5 with TRBJ2-7, with 10 bases that match TRBD2. From germline, CDR1 is MNHEY and CDR2 SVGAGI. The CDR3 is 15 amino acids. The V gene end was trimmed by 5 bases and the J gene end by 6 bases; junction bases not matched to a gene: 10. The CDR3 sequence is CASSPLAGVIGEQYF. DNA of the CDR3: TGTGCCAGCAGTCCTCTAGCGGGAGTAATTGGCGAGCAGTACTTC.

This rearrangement joins TRBV6-1 to TRBJ2-7; TRBD1 matches at 7 bases. The CDR3 covers 12 residues. Per germline, CDR1 MNHNS and CDR2 SASEGT. The ends lost 4 bases at V and 3 bases at J; junction bases unmatched: 0. The CDR3: CASSGQGYEQYF. CDR3 nucleotides: TGTGCCAGCAGTGGACAGGGCTACGAGCAGTACTTC.

The genes are TRBV10-3 and TRBJ1-5, with a weak D call TRBD1 (6 bases). CDR3 size: 18 residues. V gave up 3 bases and J gave up 0 bases, with 18 bases separating them. The germline V gene has CDR1 ENHRY and CDR2 SYGVKD. Here the CDR3 reads CAISDLLPGQYSNQPQHF. The CDR3 DNA reads TGTGCCATCAGTGACTTACTCCCGGGACAATATAGCAATCAGCCCCAGCATTTT.

The genes are TRBV6-1 and TRBJ2-7; possibly TRBD2 for D (6 bases). The CDR3 length is 14 residues. In germline, CDR1 is MNHNS, CDR2 SASEGT. V lost 0 bases to trimming and J lost 6 bases, with 12 bases between them. The CDR3 spells CASSEAGGYLEQYF. The DNA for the CDR3 is TGTGCCAGCAGTGAAGCGGGAGGCTATCTCGAGCAGTACTTC.

This clone occurred once. The rearrangement joins TRBV20-1 to TRBJ2-5; D is unclear. Germline-derived CDR1 and CDR2 are DFQATT and SNEGSKA (reference sequence). The CDR3 spans 11 residues. The germline V and J ends were trimmed by 5 bases and 5 bases, with 9 bases remaining between them. CDR3 DNA: TGCAGTGCTGGAGCAGATGAGACCCAGTACTTC. Its translation is CSAGADETQYF.

The J gene is TRBJ1-2, the V gene TRBV4-2; D is uncertain. CDR1 is LGHNA, CDR2 YNFKEQ, per germline. The CDR3 is 13 residues long. Trimming removed 4 bases from V and 8 bases from J, with 14 bases in between. DNA for the CDR3: TGTGCCAGCAGCCCTCTCGACGGAGGCGGCTACACCTTC. Residues: CASSPLDGGGYTF.

The V gene is TRBV6-5, the J gene TRBJ2-1; 8 nucleotides match TRBD2. This CDR3 has 13 residues. The trim removed 6 bases at V and 9 bases at J, leaving 7 bases unmatched. From germline, CDR1 is MNHEY and CDR2 SVGAGI. The chain's CDR3 is CASSPGLGSEQFF. The CDR3 DNA is TGTGCCAGCAGCCCGGGACTAGGTAGTGAGCAGTTCTTC.

This chain links TRBV2 with TRBJ2-1; maybe TRBD2 (6 bases). CDR1 is SNHLY, CDR2 FYNNEI, per germline. The CDR3 contains 13 residues. Trimming pared 8 bases from V and 2 bases from J, leaving 10 bases between. In DNA, the CDR3 is TGTGCCAGCCACCGACTAGCCTACAATGAGCAGTTCTTC. Its translation is CASHRLAYNEQFF. The full variable domain, with the rest looked up from reference TRBV2 and TRBJ2-1, is EPEVTQTPSHQVTQMGQEVILRCVPISNHLYFYWYRQILGQKVEFLVSFYNNEISEKSEIFDDQFSVERPDGSNFTLKIRSTKLEDSAMYFCASHRLAYNEQFFGPGTRLTVL.

This clone was picked up one time. The rearrangement joins TRBV7-8 to TRBJ2-7, with D possibly TRBD2 on 6 matching bases. The CDR3 loop spans 14 amino acids. Between the trimmed V and J ends, which lost 5 bases and 4 bases, there was a span of 15 bases. CDR1 is SGHVS and CDR2 is FQNEAQ in the germline V gene. CDR3 in DNA: TGTGCCAGCAGCCAAGGGCGGGCGGGGTACGAGCAGTACTTC. Its protein product is CASSQGRAGYEQYF. The full variable domain, completed using reference TRBV7-8 and TRBJ2-7, is GAGVSQSPRYKVAKRGQDVALRCDPISGHVSLFWYQQALGQGPEFLTYFQNEAQLDKSGLPSDRFFAERPEGSVSTLKIQRTQQEDSAVYLCASSQGRAGYEQYFGPGTRLTVT.

V and J are TRBV7-6 and TRBJ2-1; D perhaps matches TRBD1 (6 bases). CDR1 SGHVS and CDR2 FNYEAQ come from the germline V gene. V was trimmed by 5 bases and J by 6 bases, leaving 20 bases between them. The CDR3 runs 16 residues. CDR3: CASSPQDPGTPNEQFF. The CDR3 nucleotides are TGTGCCAGCAGCCCTCAGGACCCGGGGACACCCAATGAGCAGTTCTTC.

The rearrangement uses TRBV28 and TRBJ2-1, with 11 bases lining up with TRBD2. The trim removed 5 bases at V and 0 bases at J, leaving 9 bases unmatched. CDR3 size: 18 residues. CDR1 and CDR2 from the germline V gene are MDHEN and SYDVKM. The CDR3 DNA follows: TGTGCCAGCAGTGGGACTAGCGGAGTAAAATCCTCCTACAATGAGCAGTTCTTC. Protein: CASSGTSGVKSSYNEQFF.

This chain uses TRBV30 with TRBJ1-3, with D maybe TRBD1 (6 bases). The ends were cut back, 0 bases at V and 4 bases at J, with 10 bases in the middle. In germline, CDR1 is GTSNPN, CDR2 SVGIG (reference sequence). This CDR3 has 14 residues. The DNA for the CDR3 is TGTGCCTGGAGTGTCGGGACAAAAGGAAACACCATATATTTT. Amino acids: CAWSVGTKGNTIYF.

J is TRBJ2-1 and V is TRBV27; 9 nucleotides line up with TRBD2. Germline V gene data show CDR1 as MNHEY and CDR2 as SMNVEV (reference sequence). V shed 5 bases and J 7 bases; nucleotides not matched to a gene: 12. The CDR3 runs to 16 residues. CDR3: CASSPSGAGLPNEQFF. The CDR3 bases are TGTGCCAGCAGTCCTAGCGGGGCAGGTCTACCAAATGAGCAGTTCTTC.

The chain uses TRBV19 and TRBJ1-2; D perhaps matches TRBD1 (6 bases). The ends were cut back, 8 bases at V and 2 bases at J, with 6 bases in the middle. CDR1 LNHDA and CDR2 SQIVND come from the germline V gene (reference sequence). This CDR3 is built from 11 residues. The CDR3 reads CASGQNYGYTF. For the CDR3, the DNA is TGTGCCAGTGGACAGAACTATGGCTACACCTTC.